Sequencing of this T cell receptor beta chain was carried out in a study of T cells in Graves' hyperthyroidism and ophthalmopathy. Study overall: Peripheral blood was secured at the point of initial diagnosis, before any treatment.

Amplified TCR beta CDR3 regions derived from RNA transcripts. When the TCR CDR3 underwent first-round RT-PCR, the HTBI primer set was used. One entry per CDR3 protein results from TCRdb running MiXCR on the multiplex PCR reads. The sample has hundreds of thousands of distinct CDR3 sequences; roughly 15% are singletons. The ends lost 5 bases at V and 0 bases at J; junction bases unmatched: 6. Germline CDR1 and CDR2: SGHVS and FNYEAQ. This CDR3 has 15 amino acids. Sequencing was carried out using blood. This chain uses TRBV7-6 with TRBJ1-2; 7 bases map to TRBD1. The sequence was collected from a man aged 18 to 30 with Graves' ophthalmopathy. CDR3 protein: CASSGTGDTNYGYTF. The CDR3 DNA follows: TGTGCCAGCAGCGGAACAGGGGATACTAACTATGGCTACACCTTC.